The next 13 T cell receptor beta chains were all read from a single sample in a study of blood T cells in healthy people across ages. Sample-barcoded 5' priming and a J-beta primer mix drove a second PCR of roughly 6 to 12 cycles. TCRdb reprocessed the 5' RACE reads via MiXCR and lists one record per CDR3 protein. This repertoire shows some 1.5 million distinct CDR3 sequences, roughly 43% found once; its top ten account for less than 5%. The sequenced sample consisted of blood. The origin of the receptors is a woman under 30 in good health.

This clonotype showed up just a few times. The chain employs TRBV4-3 and TRBJ2-1, with unresolved D. Germline CDR1 LGHNA, CDR2 YSLEER. V was clipped by 0 bases and J by 0 bases, with 9 bases between them. This CDR3 has 16 amino acids. For the CDR3, the DNA is TGCGCCAGCAGCCAAGAACGTGACTTCTCCTACAATGAGCAGTTCTTC. Translated: CASSQERDFSYNEQFF.

Only a few counts were recorded for this clonotype. The V and J genes are TRBV9 and TRBJ1-2; D not certain. The CDR3 extends over 14 amino acids. Trimming left V 0 bases short and J 8 bases short, with 14 bases between. Germline lookup yields CDR1 SGDLS and CDR2 YYNGEE. As DNA, the CDR3 is TGTGCCAGCAGCGTAGCTGGAGGGTTTGGCGGCTACACCTTC. This codes for CASSVAGGFGGYTF.

The table lists this clonotype with a few counts. The chain carries TRBV7-9 and TRBJ1-1; D perhaps matches TRBD1 (6 bases). Per the germline V gene, CDR1 is SEHNR and CDR2 is FQNEAQ (reference sequence). This CDR3 contains 16 residues. V gave up 1 base and J gave up 1 base, with 13 bases separating them. CDR3 bases: TGTGCCAGCAGCTTAGGTACAGGGCGGGGGAACACTGAAGCTTTCTTT. Translation gives CASSLGTGRGNTEAFF.

The genes are TRBV6-2 or TRBV6-3 and TRBJ1-2; D is undetermined. The germline V gene has CDR1 MNHEY and CDR2 SVGEGT. The CDR3 is 13 amino acids. V was pared by 6 bases and J by 2 bases, with 10 bases between. The DNA of the CDR3 is TGTGCCAGCAGAGGGCACGGGAACTATGGCTACACCTTC. Protein sequence: CASRGHGNYGYTF.

This chain joins TRBV20-1 and TRBJ2-5, with 8 bases lining up with TRBD1. CDR1 and CDR2 (germline): DFQATT, SNEGSKA (reference sequence). With 6 bases clipped from V and 11 bases from J, the junction kept 17 bases outside the gene matches. CDR3 length equals 14 residues. The CDR3 loop is CSAADRAGNNEQYF. CDR3 DNA: TGCAGTGCCGCGGACAGGGCTGGGAACAATGAGCAGTACTTC.

Only a few counts were recorded for this clonotype. This chain links TRBV7-2 with TRBJ1-4, with D perhaps TRBD1 (6 bases). Germline lookup yields CDR1 SGHTA and CDR2 FQGNSA. Trimming pared 7 bases from V and 6 bases from J, leaving 15 bases between. The CDR3 runs to 14 residues. The CDR3 bases are TGTGCCAGCACCACATGGGGGGCGGATGAAAAACTGTTTTTT. This sequence encodes CASTTWGADEKLFF.

At least ten counts were recorded for this clonotype. V gene TRBV29-1 combines with J gene TRBJ2-3; 7 nucleotides match TRBD1. In germline, CDR1 is SQVTM, CDR2 ANQGSEA. Trimming took 7 bases from V and 3 from J; bases not matched to a gene: 4. This CDR3 spans 12 amino acids. The CDR3 reads CSADRETDTQYF. CDR3 nucleotides: TGCAGCGCCGACAGGGAGACAGATACGCAGTATTTT.

The rearrangement links TRBV14 to TRBJ2-5; D is ambiguous. CDR3 length: 13 amino acids. The germline V gene encodes CDR1 SGHDN and CDR2 FVKESK. V was shortened by 3 bases and J by 3 bases, with 8 bases between the two germline ends. This chain's CDR3 is CASSHQDEETQYF. As DNA, the CDR3 is TGTGCCAGCAGCCACCAGGACGAAGAGACCCAGTACTTC.

The V and J genes are TRBV6-2 or TRBV6-3 and TRBJ2-1; 8 positions match TRBD2. The CDR3 covers 15 residues. Germline V lookup: CDR1 MNHEY, CDR2 SVGEGT. Unmatched junction bases numbered 2, after V lost 0 bases and J lost 4 bases. The chain's CDR3 is CASSYSGTRYNEQFF. CDR3 DNA: TGTGCCAGCAGTTACTCCGGGACTAGATACAATGAGCAGTTCTTC.

This clonotype was found a few times. The chain employs TRBV18 and TRBJ1-2, with D maybe TRBD1 (6 bases). V was cut by 2 bases and J by 4 bases, with 14 bases left in between. Germline-derived CDR1 and CDR2 are KGHSH and LQKENI. The CDR3 is 15 amino acids. The CDR3 sequence: CASSPNRDNFYGYTF. Here the CDR3 DNA reads TGTGCCAGCTCACCAAACCGGGACAACTTCTATGGCTACACCTTC.

Points on this clonotype: A much larger clone sits a single nucleotide away, making a read error possible. This chain uses TRBV20-1 with TRBJ2-6, with 8 bases that match TRBD1. CDR3 length: 16 amino acids. Germline values: CDR1 DFQATT, CDR2 SNEGSKA (reference sequence). The CDR3 nucleotides are TGCAGTGCAGACAGGGGCGCCTTCTCTGAGGCCAACGTCCTGACTTTC. Its translation: CSADRGAFSEANVLTF.

The rearrangement joins TRBV19 to TRBJ2-1; 8 bases align to TRBD2. CDR1 is LNHDA and CDR2 is SQIVND in the germline V gene (reference sequence). V lost 5 bases, J lost 0 bases, and 6 bases stayed unmatched. There are 16 residues in the CDR3. The CDR3 sequence is CASSPQRGTSYNEQFF. DNA for the CDR3: TGTGCCAGTAGTCCTCAGCGGGGGACCTCCTACAATGAGCAGTTCTTC.

This clonotype was picked up a small number of times. The chain combines TRBV15 with TRBJ1-2; D is undetermined. Germline-derived CDR1 and CDR2 are LNHNV and YYDKDF (reference sequence). Trimming shortened V by 0 bases and J by 6 bases, and 14 bases separated the two germline ends. The CDR3 has 15 amino acids. CDR3 coding DNA: TGTGCCACCAGCAGAGACTTGACGGCTAGCGATGGCTACACCTTC. Its translation: CATSRDLTASDGYTF.